Shown below are 15 T cell receptor beta chains from a single sample sequenced in a study of blood T cell repertoires in COVID-19. Sequencing used immunoSEQ multiplex PCR; TCRdb keeps in-frame clones, though not all of them. The sample consists of over 65,000 clones, around 89% of them appearing once. The sample consisted of peripheral blood. The receptors were gathered from a woman aged 60-70 years with acute or convalescent COVID-19.

This chain connects TRBV7-2 to TRBJ1-1; D gene unclear. The V gene lost 5 bases and the J gene lost 4 bases, with 11 bases spanning the gap. Germline V gene lookup returns CDR1 SGHTA and CDR2 FQGNSA. CDR3 length equals 13 residues. The CDR3 DNA sequence: TGTGCCAGCAGCCCCACCCTCGGCACTGAAGCTTTCTTT. Its protein is CASSPTLGTEAFF.

The chain couples TRBV3-1 (or the pseudogene TRBV3-2) to TRBJ2-3, with 12 bases fitting TRBD2. The germline gives CDR1 LGHDT, CDR2 YNNKEL (reference sequence). The CDR3 runs to 16 residues. V lost 0 bases to trimming and J lost 4 bases; unmatched junction nucleotides: 2. The CDR3 sequence: CASSQDSSGGADTQYF. In DNA form, the CDR3 reads TGTGCCAGCAGCCAAGATTCTAGCGGGGGGGCAGATACGCAGTATTTT.

J is TRBJ2-2 and V is TRBV6-1; the D is unclear. The V end was cut by 3 bases, the J end by 4 bases, with 12 bases between. The germline V gene has CDR1 MNHNS and CDR2 SASEGT. The CDR3 extends over 15 amino acids. The CDR3 coding sequence is TGTGCCAGCAGTGATCAGTGGGCCGTCACCGGGGAGCTGTTTTTT. Protein product: CASSDQWAVTGELFF.

This clone was detected once. The chain carries TRBV3-1 (or the pseudogene TRBV3-2) and TRBJ2-3; D not resolved. V was cut by 4 bases and J by 2 bases, with 7 bases left in between. The CDR3 runs to 13 residues. CDR1 and CDR2 (germline): LGHDT, YNNKEL (reference sequence). CDR3: CASSPTYTDTQYF. The DNA of the CDR3 is TGTGCCAGCAGCCCAACATACACAGATACGCAGTATTTT.

The chain has TRBV7-2 and TRBJ2-3; TRBD2 matches 11 bases. The V and J ends lost 3 bases and 3 bases, in that order; junction bases with no gene match: 2. Germline assignment: CDR1 SGHTA and CDR2 FQGNSA. The CDR3 has 15 amino acids. CDR3 in DNA: TGTGCCAGCAGCTTGACTAGCGGGATAACAGATACGCAGTATTTT. This gives the protein CASSLTSGITDTQYF.

The V gene is TRBV18, the J gene TRBJ2-3; D gene unclear. Trimming took 5 bases from V and 6 from J, leaving 12 bases between them. In germline, CDR1 is KGHSH, CDR2 LQKENI. This CDR3 has 13 residues. This chain's CDR3 is CASSSNHFDTQYF. CDR3 DNA: TGTGCCAGCTCATCCAACCACTTTGATACGCAGTATTTT.

The chain has TRBV30 and TRBJ1-3, with 7 bases matching TRBD1. The trim removed 3 bases at V and 2 bases at J, leaving 1 base unmatched. This CDR3 spans 13 amino acids. From germline, CDR1 is GTSNPN and CDR2 SVGIG (reference sequence). This chain's CDR3 is CAWSQGAGNTIYF. CDR3 DNA: TGTGCCTGGAGCCAGGGGGCTGGAAACACCATATATTTT.

This CDR3 is CASSLQGANTGELFF. The CDR3 nucleotides are TGTGCCAGCAGCTTACAGGGGGCGAACACCGGGGAGCTGTTTTTT. V is TRBV5-4 and J is TRBJ2-2; the match to TRBD1 covers 8 bases. CDR1 and CDR2 (germline): SGHNT, YYREEE (reference sequence). The V gene end was trimmed by 2 bases and the J gene end by 0 bases; junction bases not matched to a gene: 0. This CDR3 contains 15 residues.

The rearrangement uses TRBV30 and TRBJ2-7; 7 bases line up with TRBD2. V gave up 2 bases and J gave up 3 bases; unmatched junction bases: 7. From germline, CDR1 is GTSNPN and CDR2 SVGIG (reference sequence). The CDR3 runs 14 residues. The CDR3 reads CAWSRGGSSYEQYV. The CDR3 nucleotides are TGTGCCTGGAGTCGGGGCGGGAGTAGCTACGAGCAGTACGTC.

The rearrangement joins TRBV7-9 to TRBJ2-3, with TRBD2 matching over 9 bases. This CDR3 comprises 14 residues. With 8 bases clipped from V and 4 bases from J, the junction kept 7 bases outside the gene matches. From germline, CDR1 is SEHNR and CDR2 FQNEAQ (reference sequence). The CDR3 region has the DNA TGTGCCAGCGGGGGGCTAGCGGGGCCAGATACGCAGTATTTT. Translation gives CASGGLAGPDTQYF.

The chain employs TRBV2 and TRBJ2-7, with TRBD2 identical over 10 bases. The V segment lost 5 bases and the J segment 1 base; nucleotides outside the gene matches: 5. Germline CDR1 is SNHLY and CDR2 is FYNNEI. The CDR3 extends over 15 amino acids. CDR3 in DNA: TGTGCCAGCAGTCAAACTAGCGGGGCATCCTACGAGCAGTACGTC. It yields the protein CASSQTSGASYEQYV.

This clone has only a few counts. The chain has TRBV28 and TRBJ1-3, with D unclear. The CDR3 extends over 17 amino acids. The V gene's germline CDR1 is MDHEN and CDR2 SYDVKM. V was clipped by 3 bases and J by 0 bases, with 15 bases between them. CDR3 amino acids: CASSFPGLTLSGNTIYF. The CDR3 DNA follows: TGTGCCAGCAGTTTTCCCGGACTGACCCTCTCTGGAAACACCATATATTTT.

The chain carries TRBV11-2 and TRBJ2-7, with D possibly matching TRBD1 (5 bases). CDR1 is SGHAT and CDR2 is FQNNGV in the germline V gene. V was cut by 2 bases and J by 3 bases, with 11 bases left in between. The CDR3 loop spans 14 amino acids. CDR3: CASSLSAGLYEQYV. The CDR3 coding sequence is TGTGCCAGCAGCTTATCTGCAGGGCTCTACGAGCAGTACGTC.

The chain combines TRBV9 with TRBJ2-1; 14 bases map to TRBD2. V was clipped by 3 bases and J by 10 bases; unmatched bases: 12. CDR3 length: 17 residues. Germline CDR1 is SGDLS and CDR2 is YYNGEE. This CDR3 is CASSASGTSGSIGEQFF. The DNA for the CDR3 is TGTGCCAGCAGCGCCTCCGGGACTAGCGGGAGTATTGGGGAGCAGTTCTTC.

This sequence joins TRBV5-1 and TRBJ2-5; 8 nucleotides line up with TRBD1. V dropped 2 bases and J dropped 1; count of bases not matched to a gene: 1. Germline CDR1 and CDR2: SGHRS and YFSETQ. The CDR3 consists of 14 residues. In nucleotides, the CDR3 is TGCGCCAGCAGCTTCAGGGGGCCCCAAGAGACCCAGTACTTC. Translation: CASSFRGPQETQYF.